These T cell receptor beta chains were read from a single sample in a study of cytomegalovirus exposure and HLA in healthy donors. Assay: immunoSEQ multiplex PCR; the TCRdb copy retains only in-frame clones and omits some. The sample has some 180,000 clones; 70% to 80% are singletons. Sequencing input: PBMCs. The origin of the receptors is a man younger than 30 in good health and CMV-seronegative. Both conserved end residues are part of each CDR3. D genes are given only for firm matches. Rows may omit the clone size; those that give it use once, few, many or a size class.

>TRBJ1-1|TRBV20-1|.|.
TGCAGTGCGGCACCGAACACTGAAGCTTTCTTT
CSAAPNTEAFF
>TRBJ2-7|TRBV18|.|.
TGTGCCAGCTCACCAAGGGTAGCAGGACTTATGAGTTACGAGCAGTACTTC
CASSPRVAGLMSYEQYF
>TRBJ2-1|TRBV5-1|once|TRBD1
TGCGCCACACGACAGGGCAACCTAAATGAGCAGTTCTTC
CATRQGNLNEQFF
>TRBJ2-7|TRBV7-2|once|TRBD2
TGTGCCAGCAGCCTAGAAGCGGGGGGGCCGAGGGAGCAGTACTTC
CASSLEAGGPREQYF
>TRBJ2-1|TRBV6-5|.|.
TGTGCCAGCAGTTACTCGGAGGTCCATGAGCAGTTCTTC
CASSYSEVHEQFF
>TRBJ2-1|TRBV7-2|.|TRBD1
TGTGCCAGCAGCCCTCAGACAGGGATTAGGGAGCAGTTCTTC
CASSPQTGIREQFF
>TRBJ2-2|TRBV7-3|.|TRBD2
TGTGCCAGCAGCTTAAGTTCCGGGGGGTCGGCCGGGGAGCTGTTTTTT
CASSLSSGGSAGELFF
>TRBJ1-2|TRBV7-2|few|TRBD1
TGTGCCAGCAGCCCAGACAGGGGGCATGGCTATGGCTACACCTTC
CASSPDRGHGYGYTF
>TRBJ2-7|TRBV19|.|TRBD1
TGTGCCAGTAGGCCGGACAGGGGGCCCAAGCAGTACTTC
CASRPDRGPKQYF
>TRBJ2-7|TRBV21-1|.|.
TGTGCCAGCAGCACCCCAACCGGGACTAGCGGGAGTCCCCAACGCTACGAGCAGTACTTC
CASSTPTGTSGSPQRYEQYF
>TRBJ2-3|TRBV15|.|TRBD2
TGTGCCACCAGTCTGGGACTAGCGGGGGGTGCCACAGATACGCAGTATTTT
CATSLGLAGGATDTQYF
>TRBJ1-4|TRBV4-2|.|TRBD1
TGTGCCAGCAGCCAAGCGTGGCAGGGGGCGGGCGAAAAACTGTTTTTT
CASSQAWQGAGEKLFF
>TRBJ2-1|TRBV7-9|.|TRBD2
TGTTCCAGCAGCCCATCCAGCGGGGGGGGGTCGGATGAGCAGTTCTTC
CSSSPSSGGGSDEQFF
>TRBJ2-3|TRBV7-9|.|TRBD2
TGTGCCAGCAGCTCTCCCTGGACTAGTGGGGGCACAGATACGCAGTATTTT
CASSSPWTSGGTDTQYF
>TRBJ2-1|TRBV2|once|.
TGTGCCAGCAGTGAGGAGGATGAGCAGTTCTTC
CASSEEDEQFF
>TRBJ2-3|TRBV5-1|.|.
TGCGCCAGCAGCTTAGCGGAGGCAGATACGCAGTATTTT
CASSLAEADTQYF
>TRBJ1-5|TRBV27|.|.
TGTGCCAGCAGTCTTTCGACAGGTTCCACCTCGTGGCCCCAGCATTTT
CASSLSTGSTSWPQHF
>TRBJ1-2|TRBV15|.|TRBD1
TGTGCCACCAGCAGGCCAGCAGGGGGCGTAGATGGCTACACCTTC
CATSRPAGGVDGYTF
>TRBJ2-5|TRBV30|.|TRBD2
TGTGCCTGGAGGCCGGGGGGAGAGACCCAGTACTTC
CAWRPGGETQYF
>TRBJ2-3|TRBV2|.|TRBD2
TGTGCCAGCGGGTTCGGGACTAGTACAGATACGCAGTATTTT
CASGFGTSTDTQYF
>TRBJ2-1|TRBV7-3|once|TRBD2
TGTGCCAGCAGCTTTCTGGTTACGGGGGGGAGGAATGAGCAGTTCTTC
CASSFLVTGGRNEQFF
>TRBJ1-2|TRBV9|.|TRBD1
TGTGCCAGCAGCGCGGGGGACAGTGATTGGTTCTATGGCTACACCTTC
CASSAGDSDWFYGYTF
>TRBJ1-1|TRBV7-8|once|.
TGTGCCAGCAGCGAAGGGCCGGGGGGCTTCACTGAAGCTTTCTTT
CASSEGPGGFTEAFF
>TRBJ2-1|TRBV4-3|.|.
TGCGCCAGCAGCCAAGTAGGGGGAAGGAACAATGAGCAGTTCTTC
CASSQVGGRNNEQFF
>TRBJ2-3|TRBV5-1|.|TRBD1
TGCGCCAGCAGCAGGACAGGGCAAAGCACAGATACGCAGTATTTT
CASSRTGQSTDTQYF
>TRBJ2-7|TRBV5-1|.|.
TGCGCCAGCAGCTTTTCTAGCTCGTCATCCTACGAGCAGTACTTC
CASSFSSSSSYEQYF